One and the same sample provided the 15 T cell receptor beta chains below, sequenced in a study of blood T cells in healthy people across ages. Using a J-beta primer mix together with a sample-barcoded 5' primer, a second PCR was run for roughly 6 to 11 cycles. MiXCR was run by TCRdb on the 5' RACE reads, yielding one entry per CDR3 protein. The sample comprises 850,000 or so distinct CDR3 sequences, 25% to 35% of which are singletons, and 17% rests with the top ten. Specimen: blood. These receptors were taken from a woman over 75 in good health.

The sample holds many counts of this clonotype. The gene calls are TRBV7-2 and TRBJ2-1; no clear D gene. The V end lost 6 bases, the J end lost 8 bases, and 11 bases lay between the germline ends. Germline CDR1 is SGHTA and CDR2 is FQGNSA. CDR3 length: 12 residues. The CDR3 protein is CASSLVRYEQFF. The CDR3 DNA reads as TGTGCCAGCAGTCTAGTAAGGTATGAGCAGTTCTTC.

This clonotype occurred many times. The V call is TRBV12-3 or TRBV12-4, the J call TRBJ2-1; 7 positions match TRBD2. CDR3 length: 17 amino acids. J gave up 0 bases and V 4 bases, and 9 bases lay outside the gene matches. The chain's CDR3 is CASSYRRGTFSYNEQFF. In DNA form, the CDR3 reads TGTGCCAGCAGTTATCGGCGGGGGACCTTCTCCTACAATGAGCAGTTCTTC.

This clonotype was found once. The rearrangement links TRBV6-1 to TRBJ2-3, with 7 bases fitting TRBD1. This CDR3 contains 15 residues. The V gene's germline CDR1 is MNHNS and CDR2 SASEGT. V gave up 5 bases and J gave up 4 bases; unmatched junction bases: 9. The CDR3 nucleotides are TGTGCCAGCAGTCCCAGGACAGGCCGCGCAGATACGCAGTATTTT. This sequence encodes CASSPRTGRADTQYF.

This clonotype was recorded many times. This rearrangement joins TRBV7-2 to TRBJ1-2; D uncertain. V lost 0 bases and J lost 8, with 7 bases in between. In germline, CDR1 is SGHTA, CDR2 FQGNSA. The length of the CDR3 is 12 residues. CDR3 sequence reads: CASSLALGGYTF. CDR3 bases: TGTGCCAGCAGCTTAGCGCTGGGGGGCTACACCTTC.

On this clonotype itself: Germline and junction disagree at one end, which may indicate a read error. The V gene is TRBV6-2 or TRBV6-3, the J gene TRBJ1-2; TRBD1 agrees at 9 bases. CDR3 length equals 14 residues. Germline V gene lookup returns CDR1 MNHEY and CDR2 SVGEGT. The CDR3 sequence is CASSPPGDRAGCTF. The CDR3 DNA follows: TGTGCCAGCAGTCCCCCCGGGGACAGGGCTGGCTGCACCTTC.

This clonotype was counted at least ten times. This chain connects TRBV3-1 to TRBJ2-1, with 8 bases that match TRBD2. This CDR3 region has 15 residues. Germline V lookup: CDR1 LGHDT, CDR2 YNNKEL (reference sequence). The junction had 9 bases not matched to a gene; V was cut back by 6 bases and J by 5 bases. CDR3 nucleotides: TGTGCCAGCAGAAACGGGGGGGGACCTAACAATGAGCAGTTCTTC. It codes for CASRNGGGPNNEQFF.

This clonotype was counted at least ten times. The CDR3 protein is CASSVAQSERGTDTQYF. CDR3 DNA: TGTGCCAGCAGCGTAGCCCAAAGTGAGCGGGGTACAGATACGCAGTATTTT. J is TRBJ2-3 and V is TRBV9; 7 nucleotides match TRBD2. The germline V gene encodes CDR1 SGDLS and CDR2 YYNGEE. CDR3 length: 17 amino acids. V trimming: 0 bases; J trimming: 3 bases; junction bases outside the gene matches: 10.

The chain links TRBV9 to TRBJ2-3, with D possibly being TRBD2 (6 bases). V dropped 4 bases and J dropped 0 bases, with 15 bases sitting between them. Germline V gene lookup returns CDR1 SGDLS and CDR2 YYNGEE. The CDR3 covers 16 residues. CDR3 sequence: CASSPSEGLSTDTQYF. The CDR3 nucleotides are TGTGCCAGCAGCCCTAGCGAGGGCCTGAGCACAGATACGCAGTATTTT.

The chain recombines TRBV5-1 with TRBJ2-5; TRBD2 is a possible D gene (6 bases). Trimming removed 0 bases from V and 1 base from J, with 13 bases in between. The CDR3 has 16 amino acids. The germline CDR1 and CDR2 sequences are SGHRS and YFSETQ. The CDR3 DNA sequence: TGCGCCAGCAGCTTGGGGGCTAGCGAAGTCCAAGAGACCCAGTACTTC. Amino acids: CASSLGASEVQETQYF.

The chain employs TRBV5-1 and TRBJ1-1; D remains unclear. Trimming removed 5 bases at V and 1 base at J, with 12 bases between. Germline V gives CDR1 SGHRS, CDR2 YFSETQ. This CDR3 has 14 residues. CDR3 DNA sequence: TGCGCCAGCAGTTCGTTTCAGGCGAACACTGAAGCTTTCTTT. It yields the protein CASSSFQANTEAFF.

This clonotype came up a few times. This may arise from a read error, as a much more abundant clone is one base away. The CDR3 here is CASSPSGHLAFYNEQFF. CDR3 nucleotides: TGTGCCAGCAGCCCCTCGGGACACCTGGCATTCTACAATGAGCAGTTCTTC. This chain uses TRBV4-2 with TRBJ2-1; tentatively, D is TRBD1 (6 bases). The CDR3 is 17 amino acids. V lost 4 bases to trimming and J lost 3 bases, with 19 bases between them. In germline, CDR1 is LGHNA, CDR2 YNFKEQ.

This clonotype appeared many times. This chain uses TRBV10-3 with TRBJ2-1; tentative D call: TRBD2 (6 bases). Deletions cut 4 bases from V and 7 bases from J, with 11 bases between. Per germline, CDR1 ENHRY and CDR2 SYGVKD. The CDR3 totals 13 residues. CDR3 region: CAISAGAGNEQFF. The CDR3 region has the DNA TGTGCCATCAGTGCCGGGGCGGGGAATGAGCAGTTCTTC.

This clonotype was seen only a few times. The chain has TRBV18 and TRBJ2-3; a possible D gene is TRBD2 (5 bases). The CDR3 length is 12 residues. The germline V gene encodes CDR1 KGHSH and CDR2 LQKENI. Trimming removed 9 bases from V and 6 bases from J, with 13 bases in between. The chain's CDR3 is CASTTWRDTQYF. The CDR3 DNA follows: TGTGCCAGTACCACTTGGAGGGATACGCAGTATTTT.

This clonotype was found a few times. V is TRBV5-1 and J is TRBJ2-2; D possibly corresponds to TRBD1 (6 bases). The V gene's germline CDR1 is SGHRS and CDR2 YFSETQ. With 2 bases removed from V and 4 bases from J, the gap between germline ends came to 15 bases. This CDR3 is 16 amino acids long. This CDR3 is CASSFDRPTITGELFF. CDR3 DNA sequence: TGCGCCAGCAGCTTCGACAGGCCGACTATCACCGGGGAGCTGTTTTTT. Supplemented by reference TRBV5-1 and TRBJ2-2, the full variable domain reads KAGVTQTPRYLIKTRGQQVTLSCSPISGHRSVSWYQQTPGQGLQFLFEYFSETQRNKGNFPGRFSGRQFSNSRSEMNVSTLELGDSALYLCASSFDRPTITGELFFGEGSRLTVL.

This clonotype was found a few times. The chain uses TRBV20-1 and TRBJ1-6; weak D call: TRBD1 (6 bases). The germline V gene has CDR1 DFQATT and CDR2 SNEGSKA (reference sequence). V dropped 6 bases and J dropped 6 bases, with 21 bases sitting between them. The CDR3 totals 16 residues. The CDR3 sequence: CSAPDRQAELNSPLHF. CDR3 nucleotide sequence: TGCAGTGCACCGGACAGACAGGCTGAACTTAATTCACCCCTCCACTTT.